Listed below are T cell receptor beta chains from one sample, sequenced in a study of cytotoxic CD8 clonotypes in ibrutinib-treated CLL. TCRdb's table, derived via immunoSEQ multiplex PCR, lists solely in-frame clones and lacks some. The profile shows tens of thousands of clones, approximately 52% of them singletons. Sequencing used PBMCs, obtained after 24 months of ibrutinib treatment. The receptors come from a human donor with chronic lymphocytic leukemia. Each CDR3 is given with its conserved first and last residue. Fields, in order: J gene, D gene, clone size, V gene, CDR3 DNA, CDR3 protein. A D gene is named only where the DNA matches it firmly. Clone size, where shown, is once, few, many, or a class for clones that have expanded.

J: TRBJ1-1; D: -; size: many; V: TRBV6-4; DNA: TGTGCCAGCGGCCTGCGGACTTCTGAAGCTTTCTTT; CDR3: CASGLRTSEAFF
J: TRBJ2-7; D: -; size: -; V: TRBV28; DNA: TGTGCCAGCAGTTCCCCCGACAGGTATAGGGACTACGAGCAGTACTTC; CDR3: CASSSPDRYRDYEQYF
J: TRBJ1-2; D: TRBD1; size: few; V: TRBV6-4; DNA: TGTGCCAGCAGTGACCCCATGGACAGGGCGGATGGCTACACCTTC; CDR3: CASSDPMDRADGYTF
J: TRBJ2-7; D: -; size: few; V: TRBV6-1; DNA: TGTGCCAGCAGTGATCTAACCGAGCAGTACTTC; CDR3: CASSDLTEQYF
J: TRBJ1-1; D: -; size: -; V: TRBV9; DNA: TGTGCCAGCAGCGTAGGGGGACGGGGCACTGAAGCTTTCTTT; CDR3: CASSVGGRGTEAFF
J: TRBJ2-1; D: TRBD1; size: -; V: TRBV6-5; DNA: TGTGCCACCGGGACAGGGGTATATGAGCAGTTCTTC; CDR3: CATGTGVYEQFF
J: TRBJ2-2; D: TRBD2; size: -; V: TRBV11-2; DNA: TGTGCCAGCAGCTTAGAACTAGCGGGTCCCGGGGAGCTGTTTTTT; CDR3: CASSLELAGPGELFF
J: TRBJ1-5; D: -; size: many; V: TRBV6-1; DNA: TGTGCCAGCAGTGACAGAAATCAGCCCCAGCATTTT; CDR3: CASSDRNQPQHF
J: TRBJ1-2; D: TRBD1; size: -; V: TRBV7-9; DNA: TGTGCCAGCAGCGCCCCCGGGACAGGGATCTCCTATGGCTACACCTTC; CDR3: CASSAPGTGISYGYTF
J: TRBJ2-5; D: TRBD1; size: many; V: TRBV15; DNA: TGTGCCACCAGCAGGGTGGGACAGGGGGCTTGGGAGACCCAGTACTTC; CDR3: CATSRVGQGAWETQYF
J: TRBJ1-2; D: -; size: -; V: TRBV5-1; DNA: TGCGCCAGCAGTCCTCGAACAGGGTTTCACTATGGCTACACCTTC; CDR3: CASSPRTGFHYGYTF
J: TRBJ2-3; D: -; size: -; V: TRBV7-2; DNA: TGTGCCAGCAGCTTAGAGCCAGGGGGGGCGTATTTT; CDR3: CASSLEPGGAYF